This T cell receptor (beta chain) derives from a study of blood T cells in healthy people across ages. This CDR3 comprises 13 residues. CDR1 SQVTM and CDR2 ANQGSEA come from the germline V gene. V was shortened by 1 base and J by 11 bases, with 17 bases between the two germline ends. For the second PCR, which ran for roughly 6 to 12 cycles, a sample-barcoded 5' primer and a J-beta primer mix were used. TCRdb re-derived calls from the 5' RACE reads in MiXCR, one entry per CDR3 protein. The profile covers over 1,300,000 distinct CDR3 sequences, with approximately 59% appearing a single time and about 6.3% taken by the ten largest.

The receptor was derived from a man between 18 and 35 years old in good health. Specimen: blood. The V gene is TRBV29-1, the J gene TRBJ2-5, with D perhaps matching TRBD2 (5 bases). For the CDR3, the DNA is TGCAGCGTTGAAGTTCCTGATATGGGAGAGCAGTACTTC. This encodes CSVEVPDMGEQYF.